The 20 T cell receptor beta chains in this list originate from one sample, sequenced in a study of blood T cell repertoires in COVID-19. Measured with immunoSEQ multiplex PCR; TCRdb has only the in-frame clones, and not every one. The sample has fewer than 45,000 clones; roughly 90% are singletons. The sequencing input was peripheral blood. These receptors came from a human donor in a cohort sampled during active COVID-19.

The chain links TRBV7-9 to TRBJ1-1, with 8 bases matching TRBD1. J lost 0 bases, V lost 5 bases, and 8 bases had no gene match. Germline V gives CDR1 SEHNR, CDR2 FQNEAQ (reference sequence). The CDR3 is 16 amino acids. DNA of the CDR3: TGTGCCAGCAGCCCGATCCGGGACAGGTTGAACACTGAAGCTTTCTTT. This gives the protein CASSPIRDRLNTEAFF.

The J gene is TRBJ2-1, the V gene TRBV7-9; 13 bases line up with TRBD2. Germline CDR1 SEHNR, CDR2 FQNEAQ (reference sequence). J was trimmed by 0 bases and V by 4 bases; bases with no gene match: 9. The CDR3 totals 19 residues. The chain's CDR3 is CASSSLTSGGFSSYNEQFF. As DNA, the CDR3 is TGTGCCAGCAGCTCCCTGACTAGCGGGGGGTTTAGCTCCTACAATGAGCAGTTCTTC. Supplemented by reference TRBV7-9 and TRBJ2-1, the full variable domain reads DTGVSQNPRHKITKRGQNVTFRCDPISEHNRLYWYRQTLGQGPEFLTYFQNEAQLEKSRLLSDRFSAERPKGSFSTLEIQRTEQGDSAMYLCASSSLTSGGFSSYNEQFFGPGTRLTVL.

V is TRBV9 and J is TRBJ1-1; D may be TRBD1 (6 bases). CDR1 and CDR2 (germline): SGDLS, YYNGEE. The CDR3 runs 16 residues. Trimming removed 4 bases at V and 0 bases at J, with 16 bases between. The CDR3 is CASSPWTAFMNTEAFF. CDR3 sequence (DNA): TGTGCCAGCAGCCCGTGGACAGCCTTCATGAACACTGAAGCTTTCTTT.

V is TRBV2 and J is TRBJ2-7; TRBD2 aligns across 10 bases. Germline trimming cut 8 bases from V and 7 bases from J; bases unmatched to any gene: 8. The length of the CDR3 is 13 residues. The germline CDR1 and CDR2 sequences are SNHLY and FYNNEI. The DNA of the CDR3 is TGTGCCAGCTCCCAGCGGGGGGGCGATGAGCAGTACTTC. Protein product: CASSQRGGDEQYF.

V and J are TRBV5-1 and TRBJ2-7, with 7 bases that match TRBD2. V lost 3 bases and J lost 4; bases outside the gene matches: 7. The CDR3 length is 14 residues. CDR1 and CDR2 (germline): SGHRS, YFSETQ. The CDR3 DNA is TGCGCCAGCAGCTCAGCGGGGCTTGGGTACGAGCAGTACTTC. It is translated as CASSSAGLGYEQYF.

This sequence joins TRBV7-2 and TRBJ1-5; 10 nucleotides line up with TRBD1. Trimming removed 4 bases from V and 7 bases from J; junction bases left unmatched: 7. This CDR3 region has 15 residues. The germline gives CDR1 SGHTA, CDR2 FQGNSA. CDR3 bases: TGTGCCAGCAGCTCGCCGGACAGGGGGACGCAGCCCCAGCATTTT. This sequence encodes CASSSPDRGTQPQHF. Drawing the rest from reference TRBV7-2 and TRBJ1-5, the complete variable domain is GAGVSQSPSNKVTEKGKDVELRCDPISGHTALYWYRQSLGQGLEFLIYFQGNSAPDKSGLPSDRFSAERTGGSVSTLTIQRTQQEDSAVYLCASSSPDRGTQPQHFGDGTRLSIL.

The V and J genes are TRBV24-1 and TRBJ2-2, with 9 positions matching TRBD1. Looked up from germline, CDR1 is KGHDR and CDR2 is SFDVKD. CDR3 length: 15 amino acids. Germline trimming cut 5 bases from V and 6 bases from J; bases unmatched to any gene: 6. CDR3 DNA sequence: TGTGCCACCAGTGGTGGGACAGGGTCCGCCGGGGAGCTGTTTTTT. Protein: CATSGGTGSAGELFF.

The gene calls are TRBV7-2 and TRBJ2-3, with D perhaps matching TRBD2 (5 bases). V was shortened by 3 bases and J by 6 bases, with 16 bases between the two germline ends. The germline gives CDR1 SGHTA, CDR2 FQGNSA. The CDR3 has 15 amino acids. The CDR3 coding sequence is TGTGCCAGCAGCTTTTGGACTCAGCCTTCGGATACGCAGTATTTT. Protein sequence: CASSFWTQPSDTQYF.

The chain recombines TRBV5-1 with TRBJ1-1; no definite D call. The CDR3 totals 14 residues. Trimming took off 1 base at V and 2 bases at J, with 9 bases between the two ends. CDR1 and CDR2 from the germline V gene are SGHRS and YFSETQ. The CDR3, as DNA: TGCGCCAGCAGCTTGTCTCCGGTAAACACTGAAGCTTTCTTT. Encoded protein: CASSLSPVNTEAFF. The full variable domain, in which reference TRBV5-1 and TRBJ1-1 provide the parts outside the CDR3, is KAGVTQTPRYLIKTRGQQVTLSCSPISGHRSVSWYQQTPGQGLQFLFEYFSETQRNKGNFPGRFSGRQFSNSRSEMNVSTLELGDSALYLCASSLSPVNTEAFFGQGTRLTVV.

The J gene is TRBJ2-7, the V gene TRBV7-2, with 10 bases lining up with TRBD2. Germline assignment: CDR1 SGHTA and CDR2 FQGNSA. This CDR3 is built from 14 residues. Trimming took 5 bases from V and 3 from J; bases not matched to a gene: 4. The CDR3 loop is CASSRGLAVYEQYF. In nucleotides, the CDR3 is TGTGCCAGCAGCCGCGGACTAGCGGTCTACGAGCAGTACTTC.

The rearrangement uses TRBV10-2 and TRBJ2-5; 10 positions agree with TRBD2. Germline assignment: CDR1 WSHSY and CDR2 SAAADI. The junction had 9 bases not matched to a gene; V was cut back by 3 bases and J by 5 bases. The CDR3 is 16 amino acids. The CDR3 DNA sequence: TGCGCCAGCAGTGATGGGCTAGCGGGGGTTTTGGAGACCCAGTACTTC. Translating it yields CASSDGLAGVLETQYF.

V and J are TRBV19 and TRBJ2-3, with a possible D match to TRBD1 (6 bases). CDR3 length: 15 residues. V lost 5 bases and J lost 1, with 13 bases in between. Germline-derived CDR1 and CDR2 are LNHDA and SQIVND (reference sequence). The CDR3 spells CASSPQRTGTDTQYF. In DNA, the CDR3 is TGTGCCAGTAGTCCCCAAAGGACAGGCACAGATACGCAGTATTTT.

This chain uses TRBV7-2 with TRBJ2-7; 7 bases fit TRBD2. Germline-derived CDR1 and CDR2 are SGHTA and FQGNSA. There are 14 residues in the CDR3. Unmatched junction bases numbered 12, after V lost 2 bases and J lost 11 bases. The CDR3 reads CASSLNGREGREYF. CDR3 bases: TGTGCCAGCAGCTTAAATGGGCGAGAGGGGAGGGAGTACTTC.

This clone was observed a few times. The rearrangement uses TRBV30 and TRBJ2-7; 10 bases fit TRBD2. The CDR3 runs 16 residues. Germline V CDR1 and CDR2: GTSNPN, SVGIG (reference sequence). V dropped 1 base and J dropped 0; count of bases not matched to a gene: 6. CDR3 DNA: TGTGCCTGGAGTGGGGGTCTAGCGGGGGTCTCCTACGAGCAGTACTTC. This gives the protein CAWSGGLAGVSYEQYF.

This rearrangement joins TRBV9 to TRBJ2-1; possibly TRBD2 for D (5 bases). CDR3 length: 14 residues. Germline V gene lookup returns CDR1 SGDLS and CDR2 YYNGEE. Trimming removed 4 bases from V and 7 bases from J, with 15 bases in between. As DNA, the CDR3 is TGTGCCAGCAGCCCCTCCGAGGGCCAGAATGAGCAGTTCTTC. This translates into CASSPSEGQNEQFF. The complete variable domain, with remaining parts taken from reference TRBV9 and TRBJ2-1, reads DSGVTQTPKHLITATGQRVTLRCSPRSGDLSVYWYQQSLDQGLQFLIQYYNGEERAKGNILERFSAQQFPDLHSELNLSSLELGDSALYFCASSPSEGQNEQFFGPGTRLTVL.

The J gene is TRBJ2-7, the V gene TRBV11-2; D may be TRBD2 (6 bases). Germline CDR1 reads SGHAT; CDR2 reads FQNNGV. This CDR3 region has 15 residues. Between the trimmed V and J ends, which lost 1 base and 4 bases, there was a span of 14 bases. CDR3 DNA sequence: TGTGCCAGCAGCTTAGGGCCCTCGGGGGTATACGAGCAGTACTTC. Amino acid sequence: CASSLGPSGVYEQYF. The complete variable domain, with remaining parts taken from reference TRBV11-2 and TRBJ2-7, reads EAGVAQSPRYKIIEKRQSVAFWCNPISGHATLYWYQQILGQGPKLLIQFQNNGVVDDSQLPKDRFSAERLKGVDSTLKIQPAKLEDSAVYLCASSLGPSGVYEQYFGPGTRLTVT.

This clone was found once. The CDR3 region is CASSRGTALNPLHF. In DNA, the CDR3 is TGTGCCAGCAGCCGCGGGACAGCCCTTAATCCCCTCCACTTT. J is TRBJ1-6 and V is TRBV7-9, with 7 bases matching TRBD1. There are 14 residues in the CDR3. V lost 5 bases to trimming and J lost 13 bases; unmatched junction nucleotides: 11. The germline V gene encodes CDR1 SEHNR and CDR2 FQNEAQ (reference sequence).

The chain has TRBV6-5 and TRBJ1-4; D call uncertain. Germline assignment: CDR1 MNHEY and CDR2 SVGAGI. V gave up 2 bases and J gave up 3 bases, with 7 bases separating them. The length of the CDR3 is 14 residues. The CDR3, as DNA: TGTGCCAGCAGTTACGGAGTACCTAATGAAAAACTGTTTTTT. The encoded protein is CASSYGVPNEKLFF.

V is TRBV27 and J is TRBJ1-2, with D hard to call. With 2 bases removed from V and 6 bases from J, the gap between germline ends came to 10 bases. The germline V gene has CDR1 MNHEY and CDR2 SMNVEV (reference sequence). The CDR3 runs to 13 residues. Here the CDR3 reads CASSLTGVDGYTF. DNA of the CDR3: TGTGCCAGCAGTTTAACCGGAGTAGATGGCTACACCTTC.

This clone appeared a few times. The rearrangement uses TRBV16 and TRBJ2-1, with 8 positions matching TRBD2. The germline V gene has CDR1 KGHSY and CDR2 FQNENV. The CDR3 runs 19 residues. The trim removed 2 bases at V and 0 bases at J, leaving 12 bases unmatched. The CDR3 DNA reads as TGTGCCAGCAGCCAAGGGGTCGCGGGGGGCCTTAGCTCCTACAATGAGCAGTTCTTC. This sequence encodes CASSQGVAGGLSSYNEQFF.